A single sample is the source of the 13 T cell receptor beta chains below, sequenced in a study of beta chain features in type 1 diabetes. All of the isolated RNA was reverse transcribed, so expressed TCRB transcripts were sequenced. Sequencing used immunoSEQ multiplex PCR; TCRdb keeps in-frame clones, though not all of them. Of over 100,000 clones in the sample, 30% to 40% were seen once. The sequenced sample consisted of stem cell memory CD4+ T cells from blood. The receptor set was obtained from a woman under 30 in good health.

This clone was found a few times. The chain has TRBV18 and TRBJ2-1; 8 bases fit TRBD2. The CDR3 runs to 19 residues. CDR1 KGHSH and CDR2 LQKENI come from the germline V gene. With 5 bases clipped from V and 0 bases from J, the junction kept 15 bases outside the gene matches. The CDR3 DNA is TGTGCCAGCTCAGCAAGACTAGCGTCGGACTCTCTCTCCTACAATGAGCAGTTCTTC. Amino acid sequence: CASSARLASDSLSYNEQFF.

This clone was found many times. The V call is TRBV14, the J call TRBJ1-1; 9 bases match TRBD1. CDR1 SGHDN and CDR2 FVKESK come from the germline V gene. This CDR3 is 13 amino acids long. Trimming removed 9 bases from V and 3 bases from J; junction bases left unmatched: 5. CDR3 in DNA: TGTGCCAGGTGGGACAGGGATGACACTGAAGCTTTCTTT. Translation: CARWDRDDTEAFF.

This clone appeared a few times. V and J are TRBV5-1 and TRBJ2-3, with D tentatively TRBD1 (5 bases). Looked up from germline, CDR1 is SGHRS and CDR2 is YFSETQ. The germline V and J ends were trimmed by 0 bases and 2 bases, with 13 bases remaining between them. This CDR3 contains 16 residues. The CDR3 nucleotides are TGCGCCAGCAGCTTGGATCTCCCAGGGCACACAGATACGCAGTATTTT. Its translation: CASSLDLPGHTDTQYF.

V gene TRBV7-9 combines with J gene TRBJ1-1; D not resolved. Trimming took off 4 bases at V and 6 bases at J, with 18 bases between the two ends. CDR1 and CDR2 (germline): SEHNR, FQNEAQ (reference sequence). CDR3 length equals 15 residues. The CDR3 loop reads CASSSSVTGGPEAFF. CDR3 sequence (DNA): TGTGCCAGCAGCTCGTCTGTAACCGGAGGACCTGAAGCTTTCTTT.

The chain carries TRBV7-8 and TRBJ2-7, with 10 bases identical to TRBD2. Germline trimming cut 5 bases from V and 0 bases from J; bases unmatched to any gene: 4. The germline gives CDR1 SGHVS, CDR2 FQNEAQ. The CDR3 spans 15 residues. The CDR3 loop is CASSRAGGSSYEQYF. The CDR3 bases are TGTGCCAGCAGCCGAGCGGGAGGGAGCTCCTACGAGCAGTACTTC.

The genes are TRBV5-1 and TRBJ1-2; possibly TRBD1 for D (5 bases). The V gene lost 0 bases and the J gene lost 3 bases, with 21 bases spanning the gap. The CDR3 spans 18 residues. Germline assignment: CDR1 SGHRS and CDR2 YFSETQ. The CDR3 reads CASSLGYPGAGGDYGYTF. CDR3 bases: TGCGCCAGCAGCTTGGGGTATCCCGGGGCCGGCGGGGACTATGGCTACACCTTC.

This clone was seen a handful of times. For the CDR3, the DNA is TGTGCCAGCCGCCTCAGGGGTACGCAGTATTTT. Residues: CASRLRGTQYF. The chain uses TRBV11-2 and TRBJ2-3; possibly TRBD1 for D (6 bases). This CDR3 contains 11 residues. The V end lost 8 bases, the J end lost 8 bases, and 11 bases lay between the germline ends. Germline CDR1 SGHAT, CDR2 FQNNGV.

V and J are TRBV6-5 and TRBJ2-1, with 11 bases fitting TRBD2. V trimming: 5 bases; J trimming: 6 bases; junction bases outside the gene matches: 6. The CDR3 is 15 amino acids. Looked up from germline, CDR1 is MNHEY and CDR2 is SVGAGI. CDR3 sequence (DNA): TGTGCCAGCAGTGCACGACTAGCGGGATTCAATGAGCAGTTCTTC. Amino acids: CASSARLAGFNEQFF.

This clone showed up just a few times. The V gene is TRBV28, the J gene TRBJ1-5; unclear D gene. This CDR3 contains 14 residues. In germline, CDR1 is MDHEN, CDR2 SYDVKM. With 8 bases removed from V and 2 bases from J, the gap between germline ends came to 13 bases. The CDR3 is CASYDMSRNQPQHF. Here the CDR3 DNA reads TGTGCCAGCTACGACATGTCCCGCAATCAGCCCCAGCATTTT.

V is TRBV10-3 and J is TRBJ2-5, with a weak D call TRBD2 (5 bases). Trimming took off 4 bases at V and 1 base at J, with 10 bases between the two ends. CDR3 length equals 14 residues. Germline CDR1 reads ENHRY; CDR2 reads SYGVKD. The DNA for the CDR3 is TGTGCCATCAGTGCGGACTCGGTCCAAGAGACCCAGTACTTC. Translation: CAISADSVQETQYF.

This chain connects TRBV9 to TRBJ2-3, with D possibly being TRBD1 (6 bases). The CDR3 is 16 amino acids. The germline gives CDR1 SGDLS, CDR2 YYNGEE. Trimming took off 3 bases at V and 0 bases at J, with 14 bases between the two ends. The DNA of the CDR3 is TGTGCCAGCAGCGCACTACCGGGACAAAGCACAGATACGCAGTATTTT. Translated: CASSALPGQSTDTQYF.

CDR3 amino acids: CASSSTGTVKETQYF. DNA for the CDR3: TGTGCCAGCTCATCAACCGGGACAGTTAAAGAGACCCAGTACTTC. The J gene is TRBJ2-5, the V gene TRBV18, with 7 bases lining up with TRBD1. Losses at the gene ends were 5 bases for V and 3 bases for J; bases not matched to a gene: 9. In germline, CDR1 is KGHSH, CDR2 LQKENI. There are 15 residues in the CDR3.

The V gene is TRBV18, the J gene TRBJ1-1; TRBD1 aligns across 11 bases. V lost 4 bases to trimming and J lost 5 bases; unmatched junction nucleotides: 3. This CDR3 has 14 amino acids. From germline, CDR1 is KGHSH and CDR2 LQKENI. In DNA form, the CDR3 reads TGTGCCAGCTCACTCGGGACAGGGGGGACTGAAGCTTTCTTT. Its protein product is CASSLGTGGTEAFF.